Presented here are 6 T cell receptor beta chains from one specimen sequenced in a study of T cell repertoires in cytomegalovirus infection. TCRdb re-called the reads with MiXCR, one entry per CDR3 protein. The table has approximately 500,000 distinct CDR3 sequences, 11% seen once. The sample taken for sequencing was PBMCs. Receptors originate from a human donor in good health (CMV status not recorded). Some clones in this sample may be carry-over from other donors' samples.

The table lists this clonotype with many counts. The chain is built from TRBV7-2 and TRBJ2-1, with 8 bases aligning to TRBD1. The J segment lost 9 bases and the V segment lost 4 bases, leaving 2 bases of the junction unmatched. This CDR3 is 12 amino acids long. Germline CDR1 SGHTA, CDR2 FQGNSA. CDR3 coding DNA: TGTGCCAGCAGCTCGACAGGGGCTGAGCAGTTCTTC. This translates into CASSSTGAEQFF.

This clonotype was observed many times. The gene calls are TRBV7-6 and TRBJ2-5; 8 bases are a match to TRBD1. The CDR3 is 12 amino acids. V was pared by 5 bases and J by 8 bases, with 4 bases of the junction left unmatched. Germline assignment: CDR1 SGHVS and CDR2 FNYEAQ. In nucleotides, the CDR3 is TGTGCCAGCAGCCCAGGGGGCGTTACCCAGTACTTC. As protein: CASSPGGVTQYF.

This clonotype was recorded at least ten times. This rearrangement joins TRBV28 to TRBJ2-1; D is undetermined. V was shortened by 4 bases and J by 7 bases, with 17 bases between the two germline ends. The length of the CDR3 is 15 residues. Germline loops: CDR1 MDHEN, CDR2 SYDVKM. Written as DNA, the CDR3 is TGTGCCAGCAGTTCCGCCGACAAAGGTCCGAATGAGCAGTTCTTC. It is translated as CASSSADKGPNEQFF.

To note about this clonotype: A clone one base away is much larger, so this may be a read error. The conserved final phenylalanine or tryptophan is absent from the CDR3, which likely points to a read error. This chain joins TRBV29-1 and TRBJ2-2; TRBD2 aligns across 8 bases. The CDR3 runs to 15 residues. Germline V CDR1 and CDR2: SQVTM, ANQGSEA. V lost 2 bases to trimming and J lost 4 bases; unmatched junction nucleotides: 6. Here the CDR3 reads CSVEPRGDTTGELFL. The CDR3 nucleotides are TGCAGCGTTGAACCGCGGGGGGATACCACCGGGGAGCTGTTTCTT.

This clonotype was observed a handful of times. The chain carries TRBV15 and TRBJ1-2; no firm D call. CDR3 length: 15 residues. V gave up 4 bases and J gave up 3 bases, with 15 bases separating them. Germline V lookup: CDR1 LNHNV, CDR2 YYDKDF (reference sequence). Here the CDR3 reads CATSTTDRRDYGYTF. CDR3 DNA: TGTGCCACCAGCACCACTGACCGCAGAGACTATGGCTACACCTTC.

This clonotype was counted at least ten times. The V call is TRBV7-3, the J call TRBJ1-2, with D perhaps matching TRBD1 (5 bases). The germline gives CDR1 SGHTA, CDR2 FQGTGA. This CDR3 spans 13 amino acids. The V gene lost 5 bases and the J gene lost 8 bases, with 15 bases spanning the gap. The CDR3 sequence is CASSTLGAGGYTF. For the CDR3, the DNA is TGTGCCAGCAGCACCCTAGGGGCAGGAGGCTACACCTTC.